This T cell receptor (beta chain) was captured by sequencing in a study of read filtering for tumor transcriptome and immune sequencing. Study-level findings and limits: Even smaller IR-seq throughput identified most shared clonotypes.

From around 0.4 ug of RNA, a library with molecular barcoded alpha/delta and beta/gamma adaptors was made. TCRdb re-analysed the reads in MiXCR, keeping a single row per CDR3 protein. The table has 130,000 or so distinct CDR3 sequences, around 14% seen once. Sampling of bone marrow took place during active disease in every patient. The CDR3 totals 13 residues. With 4 bases removed from V and 0 bases from J, the gap between germline ends came to 1 base. Germline V gene lookup returns CDR1 LNHDA and CDR2 SQIVND (reference sequence). This clonotype has ten or more counts. Its antigen remains unknown. Sequencing input: a population of CD138-negative cells sorted from bone marrow. The rearrangement joins TRBV19 to TRBJ2-6; D is ambiguous. This sequence originates from a donor at least 40 years old with multiple myeloma. CDR3 residues: CASSNSGANVLTF. CDR3 sequence (DNA): TGTGCCAGTAGTAACTCTGGGGCCAACGTCCTGACTTTC. Full variable domain (remainder filled in from reference TRBV19 and TRBJ2-6): DGGITQSPKYLFRKEGQNVTLSCEQNLNHDAMYWYRQDPGQGLRLIYYSQIVNDFQKGDIAEGYSVSREKKESFPLTVTSAQKNPTAFYLCASSNSGANVLTFGAGSRLTVL.